The 12 T cell receptor beta chains below were found in one sample sequenced in a study of T-cell memory formation after mild COVID-19. TCRdb re-called the 5' RACE reads with MiXCR, one entry per CDR3 protein. The table includes about 470,000 distinct CDR3 sequences, around a quarter detected once. The sequencing input was PBMCs or a T cell subset sorted from them (not recorded which). Receptors originate from an adult woman who had mild COVID-19 (a few samples of this study predate the infection). Cell type and time point are not known.

This clonotype has only a few counts. This chain joins TRBV27 and TRBJ2-3; maybe TRBD2 (6 bases). Germline V CDR1 and CDR2: MNHEY, SMNVEV (reference sequence). V lost 2 bases to trimming and J lost 1 base, with 10 bases between them. The CDR3 loop spans 15 amino acids. CDR3 bases: TGTGCCAGCAGTTTAAAGCGGGTGGGCACAGATACGCAGTATTTT. Its translation is CASSLKRVGTDTQYF.

Only a few counts were recorded for this clonotype. The chain couples TRBV2 to TRBJ2-7; D is ambiguous. The CDR3 spans 11 residues. The V end lost 8 bases, the J end lost 0 bases, and 5 bases lay between the germline ends. Looked up from germline, CDR1 is SNHLY and CDR2 is FYNNEI. This CDR3 is CASGISYEQYF. The CDR3 region has the DNA TGTGCCAGCGGCATCTCCTACGAGCAGTACTTC.

There are a few counts of this clonotype. Written as DNA, the CDR3 is TGCAGTGCCCCTCGACAGGGCTCGAGTGAGACCCAGTACTTC. Protein sequence: CSAPRQGSSETQYF. The rearrangement uses TRBV20-1 and TRBJ2-5, with 7 bases identical to TRBD1. The germline CDR1 and CDR2 sequences are DFQATT and SNEGSKA (reference sequence). The CDR3 runs 14 residues. J was trimmed by 5 bases and V by 6 bases; bases with no gene match: 12.

This clonotype was counted many times. V is TRBV30 and J is TRBJ2-7, with 9 positions matching TRBD2. The CDR3 has 15 residues. In germline, CDR1 is GTSNPN, CDR2 SVGIG (reference sequence). V dropped 0 bases and J dropped 3; count of bases not matched to a gene: 6. The CDR3 loop reads CAWSVGASGIYEQYF. In DNA form, the CDR3 reads TGTGCCTGGAGTGTAGGTGCTAGCGGGATCTACGAGCAGTACTTC.

This clonotype was seen more than once but under ten times. This chain links TRBV5-5 with TRBJ2-7, with D unclear. V lost 4 bases and J lost 3, with 8 bases in between. Germline CDR1 and CDR2: SGHKS and YYEKEE (reference sequence). The CDR3 is 12 amino acids. Here the CDR3 DNA reads TGTGCCAGCAGCCCCCAAAACTACGAGCAGTACTTC. This encodes CASSPQNYEQYF.

This clonotype was seen more than once but under ten times. The rearrangement joins TRBV29-1 to TRBJ2-1, with 7 bases matching TRBD2. This CDR3 has 15 residues. Germline CDR1 is SQVTM and CDR2 is ANQGSEA. The trim removed 6 bases at V and 8 bases at J, leaving 16 bases unmatched. The chain's CDR3 is CSVPIRASGSHEQFF. CDR3 in DNA: TGCAGCGTCCCAATTCGGGCTAGCGGTAGCCATGAGCAGTTCTTC.

In its sample, this clonotype was seen a few times. The V and J genes are TRBV6-6 and TRBJ2-1; perhaps TRBD1 as D (5 bases). V was cut by 6 bases and J by 3 bases, with 12 bases left in between. CDR1 and CDR2 (germline): MNHNY, SVGAGI (reference sequence). CDR3 length: 14 residues. The CDR3 protein is CASRGDYGYNEQFF. The CDR3 nucleotides are TGTGCCAGCAGAGGGGATTATGGCTACAATGAGCAGTTCTTC.

V is TRBV11-2 and J is TRBJ2-1; perhaps TRBD1 as D (7 bases). This CDR3 spans 15 amino acids. The germline CDR1 and CDR2 sequences are SGHAT and FQNNGV. V shed 1 base and J shed 4 bases, with 11 bases lying between them. CDR3 amino acids: CASSLVRGRYNEQFF. In nucleotides, the CDR3 is TGTGCCAGCAGCTTAGTCAGGGGGAGGTACAATGAGCAGTTCTTC.

This rearrangement joins TRBV20-1 to TRBJ2-3, with 10 positions matching TRBD2. Losses at the gene ends were 3 bases for V and 0 bases for J; bases not matched to a gene: 12. Germline V CDR1 and CDR2: DFQATT, SNEGSKA (reference sequence). CDR3 size: 18 residues. CDR3 in amino acids: CSASSSGGVYGSTDTQYF. In DNA, the CDR3 is TGCAGTGCTAGTTCCAGCGGGGGGGTCTACGGTAGCACAGATACGCAGTATTTT.

The DNA for the CDR3 is TGTGCCACCAGTTGGGGGGAGAACACTGAAGCTTTCTTT. It is translated as CATSWGENTEAFF. The V and J genes are TRBV24-1 and TRBJ1-1, with D perhaps TRBD1 (5 bases). CDR3 length: 13 amino acids. Germline CDR1 is KGHDR and CDR2 is SFDVKD. Trimming shortened V by 6 bases and J by 1 base, and 8 bases separated the two germline ends.

The CDR3: CASSLDFGGLDEQFF. The CDR3 DNA reads TGTGCCAGCAGCTTAGACTTTGGCGGGCTGGATGAGCAGTTCTTC. The chain recombines TRBV7-3 with TRBJ2-1; possible D gene TRBD2, 5 bases. The V gene lost 2 bases and the J gene lost 8 bases, with 16 bases spanning the gap. The CDR3 sequence is 15 residues long. Germline-derived CDR1 and CDR2 are SGHTA and FQGTGA.

J is TRBJ1-1 and V is TRBV6-5; no clear D gene. In germline, CDR1 is MNHEY, CDR2 SVGAGI. Trimming stripped 2 bases from V and 2 bases from J, with 15 bases between. The CDR3 runs 16 residues. This chain's CDR3 is CASSYGPGTSNTEAFF. CDR3 nucleotide sequence: TGTGCCAGCAGTTACGGTCCCGGAACGTCTAACACTGAAGCTTTCTTT.